The clone carrying this TCR beta chain turned up a few times. The germline V and J ends were trimmed by 9 bases and 2 bases, with 15 bases remaining between them. Per the germline V gene, CDR1 is KGHDR and CDR2 is SFDVKD. This CDR3 has 14 residues. This entry is derived from a study of T-cell memory formation after mild COVID-19. TCRdb reprocessed the 5' RACE reads with MiXCR, giving one entry per CDR3 protein. The data contain hundreds of thousands of distinct CDR3 sequences, 20% to 25% of them singletons. Material: PBMCs or a T cell subset sorted from them (not recorded which). This sequence joins TRBV24-1 and TRBJ2-5; D might be TRBD1 (6 bases). The receptor comes from an adult woman who had mild COVID-19 (a few samples of this study predate the infection). Cell type and time point are not known. CDR3: CATQPQGQQETQYF. The DNA for the CDR3 is TGTGCCACCCAGCCACAGGGACAACAAGAGACCCAGTACTTC.